The subject of this entry is one T cell receptor beta chain. The CDR3 loop spans 15 amino acids. With 0 bases clipped from V and 3 bases from J, the junction kept 5 bases outside the gene matches. Germline V gene lookup returns CDR1 SGHNT and CDR2 YYREEE (reference sequence). This record belongs to a study of blood T cell repertoires in COVID-19. Assay used: immunoSEQ multiplex PCR; TCRdb lists only in-frame clones, some missing. The table has over 120,000 clones, 84% seen once. The rearrangement links TRBV5-4 to TRBJ2-7; 8 bases align to TRBD1. This sequence was found in a human donor in a cohort sampled during active COVID-19. The sample was peripheral blood. The CDR3 region is CASSLVGTGHYEQYF. CDR3 bases: TGTGCCAGCAGCTTGGTGGGGACAGGACACTACGAGCAGTACTTC. Full variable domain (missing parts from reference TRBV5-4 and TRBJ2-7): ETGVTQSPTHLIKTRGQQVTLRCSSQSGHNTVSWYQQALGQGPQFIFQYYREEENGRGNFPPRFSGLQFPNYSSELNVNALELDDSALYLCASSLVGTGHYEQYFGPGTRLTVT.